These T cell receptor beta chains were read from a single sample in a study of T cells after yellow fever vaccination. TCRdb recomputed calls from the 5' RACE reads with MiXCR, one row per CDR3 protein. Of under 500,000 distinct CDR3 sequences in the sample, 18% are singletons; the top ten hold 18%. The input for sequencing was PBMCs, taken before the yellow fever booster vaccination. These receptors were taken from a man younger than 35 who received the YFV17D yellow fever vaccine. Each CDR3 is given without its conserved first and last residue. The order of the fields is CDR3 length, clone size, V gene, J gene, CDR3 protein. The size entry is marked missing in some rows and otherwise reads once, few, many or a size class.

cdr3_length: 13; clone_size: .; v_call: TRBV10-3; j_call: TRBJ1-1; cdr3_aa: AISSPRDGNTEAF
cdr3_length: 12; clone_size: .; v_call: TRBV5-1; j_call: TRBJ1-1; cdr3_aa: ASTNDRYWAEAF
cdr3_length: 10; clone_size: many; v_call: TRBV5-1; j_call: TRBJ2-5; cdr3_aa: ASSPDQETQY
cdr3_length: 13; clone_size: .; v_call: TRBV5-1; j_call: TRBJ2-2; cdr3_aa: ASSVTGTNTGELF
cdr3_length: 10; clone_size: few; v_call: TRBV10-3; j_call: TRBJ2-3; cdr3_aa: AISDRGDTQY
cdr3_length: 11; clone_size: .; v_call: TRBV7-2; j_call: TRBJ1-1; cdr3_aa: ASSQERGSEAF
cdr3_length: 12; clone_size: few; v_call: TRBV4-3; j_call: TRBJ2-1; cdr3_aa: ASSQGPEGGGLF
cdr3_length: 15; clone_size: few; v_call: TRBV21-1; j_call: TRBJ2-2; cdr3_aa: ASPPAGGEANTGELF
cdr3_length: 14; clone_size: few; v_call: TRBV5-5; j_call: TRBJ1-1; cdr3_aa: ATATGWASRNTEAF
cdr3_length: 12; clone_size: .; v_call: TRBV5-5; j_call: TRBJ1-6; cdr3_aa: ASSPRQGNSPLH
cdr3_length: 13; clone_size: .; v_call: TRBV6-1; j_call: TRBJ1-2; cdr3_aa: ASTLRQRANYGYT
cdr3_length: 15; clone_size: .; v_call: TRBV6-5; j_call: TRBJ1-6; cdr3_aa: ASSYSTKSSYNSPLH
cdr3_length: 11; clone_size: few; v_call: TRBV20-1; j_call: TRBJ2-4; cdr3_aa: SASALAKNIQY
cdr3_length: 11; clone_size: .; v_call: TRBV7-9; j_call: TRBJ2-7; cdr3_aa: ASSVGTGDEQY
cdr3_length: 10; clone_size: .; v_call: TRBV3-1; j_call: TRBJ2-7; cdr3_aa: ASSQELGPLY
cdr3_length: 13; clone_size: few; v_call: TRBV20-1; j_call: TRBJ2-1; cdr3_aa: SATTGTGALFEQF
cdr3_length: 16; clone_size: few; v_call: TRBV5-1; j_call: TRBJ2-6; cdr3_aa: ASARDSTNLSGANVLT
cdr3_length: 13; clone_size: few; v_call: TRBV14; j_call: TRBJ1-6; cdr3_aa: ASSLRELRVSPLH
cdr3_length: 10; clone_size: .; v_call: TRBV10-3; j_call: TRBJ2-2; cdr3_aa: AISNMTGELF
cdr3_length: 11; clone_size: .; v_call: TRBV11-1; j_call: TRBJ2-7; cdr3_aa: ASSSGTYYEQY
cdr3_length: 12; clone_size: .; v_call: TRBV7-9; j_call: TRBJ2-5; cdr3_aa: ASSSPGQQETQY
cdr3_length: 12; clone_size: few; v_call: TRBV6-5; j_call: TRBJ1-1; cdr3_aa: ASSRGGPGTRAF
cdr3_length: 13; clone_size: few; v_call: TRBV10-1; j_call: TRBJ2-7; cdr3_aa: ASSEDGMGAYEQY
cdr3_length: 11; clone_size: few; v_call: TRBV6-2/TRBV6-3; j_call: TRBJ1-1; cdr3_aa: ASSFDQYTEAF
cdr3_length: 9; clone_size: few; v_call: TRBV4-1; j_call: TRBJ1-1; cdr3_aa: ASRWSEEAF
cdr3_length: 12; clone_size: once; v_call: TRBV28; j_call: TRBJ2-5; cdr3_aa: ASSLTGARGTQY
cdr3_length: 12; clone_size: .; v_call: TRBV7-9; j_call: TRBJ1-4; cdr3_aa: ASSPRGTNEKLF
cdr3_length: 13; clone_size: once; v_call: TRBV7-9; j_call: TRBJ1-2; cdr3_aa: ASSPLESQGGGYT
cdr3_length: 12; clone_size: few; v_call: TRBV7-3; j_call: TRBJ2-7; cdr3_aa: ASSLDRTSYEQY
cdr3_length: 10; clone_size: few; v_call: TRBV2; j_call: TRBJ1-2; cdr3_aa: ASSEAAYGYT
cdr3_length: 13; clone_size: few; v_call: TRBV7-2; j_call: TRBJ2-3; cdr3_aa: ASSFNGGGTDTQY
cdr3_length: 13; clone_size: .; v_call: TRBV10-3; j_call: TRBJ2-3; cdr3_aa: AIRATSGGADTQY
cdr3_length: 14; clone_size: .; v_call: TRBV21-1; j_call: TRBJ2-1; cdr3_aa: ASSASGRDKNNEQF
cdr3_length: 10; clone_size: .; v_call: TRBV20-1; j_call: TRBJ2-3; cdr3_aa: SATTVEGTQY
cdr3_length: 10; clone_size: few; v_call: TRBV4-1; j_call: TRBJ2-2; cdr3_aa: ASSQDLKELF
cdr3_length: 13; clone_size: .; v_call: TRBV5-1; j_call: TRBJ2-7; cdr3_aa: ASSGGQTLSYEQY
cdr3_length: 11; clone_size: .; v_call: TRBV12-3/TRBV12-4; j_call: TRBJ2-5; cdr3_aa: ASSKTSPETQY
cdr3_length: 10; clone_size: .; v_call: TRBV3-1; j_call: TRBJ2-5; cdr3_aa: ASLTRGETQY
cdr3_length: 14; clone_size: .; v_call: TRBV4-1; j_call: TRBJ2-4; cdr3_aa: ASSQGRGGSKNIQY
cdr3_length: 11; clone_size: .; v_call: TRBV9; j_call: TRBJ1-2; cdr3_aa: ASSETVRGGYT
cdr3_length: 10; clone_size: few; v_call: TRBV29-1; j_call: TRBJ1-2; cdr3_aa: SVPRTRRGYT
cdr3_length: 15; clone_size: few; v_call: TRBV20-1; j_call: TRBJ2-3; cdr3_aa: SARSDISGRDTDTQY
cdr3_length: 11; clone_size: few; v_call: TRBV12-5; j_call: TRBJ2-3; cdr3_aa: ASGFSDTDTQY
cdr3_length: 13; clone_size: .; v_call: TRBV5-1; j_call: TRBJ2-7; cdr3_aa: ASSLEASGGYEQY
cdr3_length: 10; clone_size: .; v_call: TRBV6-2/TRBV6-3; j_call: TRBJ2-5; cdr3_aa: ASSSKKETQY
cdr3_length: 12; clone_size: .; v_call: TRBV27; j_call: TRBJ2-3; cdr3_aa: ASSWRTGTDTQY
cdr3_length: 14; clone_size: few; v_call: TRBV19; j_call: TRBJ1-2; cdr3_aa: ASSTAGTLRAWGYT